This TCR beta chain was captured in a study of identical twins. This clonotype was seen more than once but under ten times. Its specificity is not known. A single record per CDR3 protein comes from TCRdb applying MiXCR to the 5' RACE reads. The sample lists 300,000 to 350,000 distinct CDR3 sequences, over 9% occurring once. Broader study findings: Fewer insertions characterized abundant cord blood beta clonotypes, whereas memory repertoires showed none.

These data are also associated with another study on yellow fever vaccine responses in identical twins.

This TCR was sampled from a woman between 18 and 30 years old in good health. The sequencing input was CD8+ T cells sorted from blood.

The CDR3 is CAIRDSHQNYEQYF. CDR3 sequence (DNA): TGTGCCATCCGGGACTCTCACCAAAATTACGAGCAGTACTTC. The rearrangement joins TRBV10-3 to TRBJ2-7; TRBD2 is a possible D gene (6 bases). Germline lookup yields CDR1 ENHRY and CDR2 SYGVKD. V lost 8 bases, J lost 4 bases, and 18 bases lay in between. The CDR3 is made up of 14 amino acids.